This is a list of T cell receptor beta chains from one sample in a study of shared clonotypes between healthy human individuals. Assay: immunoSEQ multiplex PCR; the TCRdb copy retains only in-frame clones and omits some. The data show about 980,000 clones, 76% seen once. The sample was memory CD4+ T cells sorted from blood. The receptor source for this set is a man between 18 and 35 years old in good health. The conserved cysteine and the conserved F or W are not part of the CDR3 here. Fields, in order: D gene, J gene, V gene, clone size, CDR3 protein. The D gene is left open where the match is weak. For some rows the clone size is stated as once, few or many, or as a class when expanded; others skip it.

D gene: -; J gene: TRBJ1-1; V gene: TRBV6-1; clone size: -; CDR3 protein: ASSELFTVNTEAF
D gene: -; J gene: TRBJ1-4; V gene: TRBV18; clone size: -; CDR3 protein: ASSPPGTGMGEKLF
D gene: TRBD2; J gene: TRBJ2-5; V gene: TRBV10-3; clone size: -; CDR3 protein: ATQPSSGIETQY
D gene: -; J gene: TRBJ2-5; V gene: TRBV5-4; clone size: once; CDR3 protein: ASSLGRETQY
D gene: TRBD1; J gene: TRBJ1-1; V gene: TRBV11-2; clone size: -; CDR3 protein: ASSLRDRGNTEAF
D gene: TRBD1; J gene: TRBJ2-5; V gene: TRBV11-2; clone size: -; CDR3 protein: ASYEFGTGETQY
D gene: -; J gene: TRBJ2-7; V gene: TRBV5-1; clone size: -; CDR3 protein: ASSGVSYEQY
D gene: -; J gene: TRBJ2-1; V gene: TRBV7-2; clone size: -; CDR3 protein: ASSLAGGWYNEQF
D gene: -; J gene: TRBJ2-7; V gene: TRBV28; clone size: -; CDR3 protein: ASTTGPLSSYEQY
D gene: -; J gene: TRBJ1-1; V gene: TRBV6-5; clone size: -; CDR3 protein: ASRGQLFAEAF
D gene: -; J gene: TRBJ1-1; V gene: TRBV6-1; clone size: -; CDR3 protein: ATASGQGGNTEAF
D gene: TRBD1; J gene: TRBJ1-5; V gene: TRBV19; clone size: -; CDR3 protein: ASSIKGGGARQGSNQPQH
D gene: -; J gene: TRBJ1-4; V gene: TRBV6-1; clone size: -; CDR3 protein: ASSEAGGYNEKLF
D gene: -; J gene: TRBJ2-2; V gene: TRBV30; clone size: -; CDR3 protein: AWSSGTTTGELF
D gene: -; J gene: TRBJ2-2; V gene: TRBV18; clone size: few; CDR3 protein: ASSQEKNTGELF
D gene: TRBD2; J gene: TRBJ2-7; V gene: TRBV4-1; clone size: -; CDR3 protein: ASSSLAGGYEQY
D gene: -; J gene: TRBJ2-7; V gene: TRBV18; clone size: -; CDR3 protein: ASSDSASYEQY
D gene: -; J gene: TRBJ1-2; V gene: TRBV30; clone size: -; CDR3 protein: AWSLGVSRGYT
D gene: TRBD2; J gene: TRBJ2-7; V gene: TRBV2; clone size: -; CDR3 protein: ASSRDGGKEQY
D gene: TRBD2; J gene: TRBJ2-7; V gene: TRBV6-1; clone size: -; CDR3 protein: ASSDAGLAGGPSYEQY
D gene: TRBD2; J gene: TRBJ2-5; V gene: TRBV5-1; clone size: -; CDR3 protein: ASSLGTTSGGSETQY
D gene: TRBD2; J gene: TRBJ2-2; V gene: TRBV7-9; clone size: -; CDR3 protein: ASSPAGLEAGELF
D gene: -; J gene: TRBJ2-7; V gene: TRBV30; clone size: -; CDR3 protein: AWRESLEQY
D gene: -; J gene: TRBJ2-3; V gene: TRBV7-3; clone size: -; CDR3 protein: ASSSTGITTDTQY
D gene: -; J gene: TRBJ2-3; V gene: TRBV5-1; clone size: -; CDR3 protein: ASSLGSGSFTDTQY
D gene: TRBD2; J gene: TRBJ2-1; V gene: TRBV30; clone size: once; CDR3 protein: AWIYREGSNEQF